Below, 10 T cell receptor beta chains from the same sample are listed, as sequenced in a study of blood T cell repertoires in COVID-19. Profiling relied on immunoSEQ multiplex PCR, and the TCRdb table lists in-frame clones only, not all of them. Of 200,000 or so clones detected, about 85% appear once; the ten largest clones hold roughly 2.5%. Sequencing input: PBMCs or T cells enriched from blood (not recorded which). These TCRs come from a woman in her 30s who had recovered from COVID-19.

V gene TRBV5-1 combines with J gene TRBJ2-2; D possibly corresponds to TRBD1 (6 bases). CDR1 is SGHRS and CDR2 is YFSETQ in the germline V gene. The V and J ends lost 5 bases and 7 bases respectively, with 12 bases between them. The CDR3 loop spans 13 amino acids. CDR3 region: CASRLGTNGELFF. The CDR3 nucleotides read TGCGCCAGCAGACTCGGGACAAACGGGGAGCTGTTTTTT.

The CDR3 DNA sequence: TGTGCCAGCAGCTTACAGTGGAGCTACGAGCAGTACTTC. Protein sequence: CASSLQWSYEQYF. The chain carries TRBV11-2 and TRBJ2-7; unclear D gene. The CDR3 spans 13 residues. V was trimmed by 2 bases and J by 3 bases, leaving 8 bases between them. Looked up from germline, CDR1 is SGHAT and CDR2 is FQNNGV.

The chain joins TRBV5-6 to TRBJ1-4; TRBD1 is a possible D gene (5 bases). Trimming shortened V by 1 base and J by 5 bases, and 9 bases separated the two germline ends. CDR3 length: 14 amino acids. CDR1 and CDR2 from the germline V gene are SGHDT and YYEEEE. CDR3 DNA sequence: TGTGCCAGCAGCTTGACAGGAGGGAATGAAAAACTGTTTTTT. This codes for CASSLTGGNEKLFF.

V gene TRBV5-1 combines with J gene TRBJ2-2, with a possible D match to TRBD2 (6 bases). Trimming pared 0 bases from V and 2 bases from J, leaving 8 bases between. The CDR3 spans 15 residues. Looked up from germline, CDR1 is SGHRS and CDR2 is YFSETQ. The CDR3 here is CASSLDGGNTGELFF. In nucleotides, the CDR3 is TGCGCCAGCAGCTTGGACGGGGGAAACACCGGGGAGCTGTTTTTT.

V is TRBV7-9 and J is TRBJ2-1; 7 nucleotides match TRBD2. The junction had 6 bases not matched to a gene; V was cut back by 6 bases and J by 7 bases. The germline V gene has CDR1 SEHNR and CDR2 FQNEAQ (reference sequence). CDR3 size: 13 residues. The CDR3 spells CASRSGGGNEQFF. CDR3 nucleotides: TGTGCCAGCAGATCCGGGGGAGGGAATGAGCAGTTCTTC.

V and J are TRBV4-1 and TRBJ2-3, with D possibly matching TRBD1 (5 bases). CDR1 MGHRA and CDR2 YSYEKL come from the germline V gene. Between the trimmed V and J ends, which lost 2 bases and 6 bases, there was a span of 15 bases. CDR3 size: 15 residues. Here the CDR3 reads CASSQQWGKGDTQYF. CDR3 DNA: TGCGCCAGCAGCCAACAGTGGGGCAAAGGGGATACGCAGTATTTT.

The chain's CDR3 is CASSYDRKNTEAFF. As DNA, the CDR3 is TGTGCCAGCAGTTACGACAGAAAGAACACTGAAGCTTTCTTT. The V gene is TRBV6-2 or TRBV6-3, the J gene TRBJ1-1, with TRBD1 as a possible D gene (5 bases). The ends were cut back, 2 bases at V and 1 base at J, with 8 bases in the middle. CDR3 length equals 14 residues. In germline, CDR1 is MNHEY, CDR2 SVGEGT.

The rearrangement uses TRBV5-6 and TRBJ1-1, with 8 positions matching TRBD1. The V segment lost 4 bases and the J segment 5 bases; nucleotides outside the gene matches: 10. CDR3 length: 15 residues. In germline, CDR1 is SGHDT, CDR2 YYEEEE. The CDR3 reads CASSNTRTGRTEAFF. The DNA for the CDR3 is TGTGCCAGCAGCAACACCAGGACAGGGCGAACTGAAGCTTTCTTT.

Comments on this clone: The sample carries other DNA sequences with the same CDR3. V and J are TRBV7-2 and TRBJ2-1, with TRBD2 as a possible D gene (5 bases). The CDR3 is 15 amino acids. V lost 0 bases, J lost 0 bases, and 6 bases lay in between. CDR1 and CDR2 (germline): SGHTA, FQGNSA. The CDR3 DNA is TGTGCCAGCAGCTTAGCGGGGAGCTCCTACAATGAGCAGTTCTTC. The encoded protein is CASSLAGSSYNEQFF.

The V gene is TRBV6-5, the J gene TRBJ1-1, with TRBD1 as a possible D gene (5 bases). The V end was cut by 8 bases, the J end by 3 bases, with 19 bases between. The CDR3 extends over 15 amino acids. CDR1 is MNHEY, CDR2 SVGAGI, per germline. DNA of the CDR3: TGTGCCAGCCGAACATCGAAGGCAGGGTACACTGAAGCTTTCTTT. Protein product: CASRTSKAGYTEAFF.